The TCR beta chain described here comes from a study of CD8 T cells in Susac syndrome. The CDR3 spans 17 residues. J gave up 0 bases and V 1 base, and 9 bases lay outside the gene matches. A quantity of about 0.5 to 1 ug RNA underwent reverse transcription using random hexamers. With immunoSEQ multiplex PCR, TCR beta CDR3 was amplified across 54 Vbeta and 13 Jbeta. One entry per CDR3 protein results from TCRdb running MiXCR on the immunoSEQ multiplex PCR reads. The profile shows about 280,000 distinct CDR3 sequences, approximately 84% of them singletons. Purification of the CD8+ and CD4+ T cells relied on negative isolation, and TEMRA cells underwent FACS enrichment.

The sample comprised CD8+ T cells from PBMCs. This rearrangement joins TRBV12-3 or TRBV12-4 to TRBJ2-7, with TRBD2 identical over 7 bases. This clonotype was obtained from a human donor with multiple sclerosis. The CDR3 DNA is TGTGCCAGCAGTTTAGAGGTGGGGGGGTTCAGCTCCTACGAGCAGTACTTC. Protein: CASSLEVGGFSSYEQYF.